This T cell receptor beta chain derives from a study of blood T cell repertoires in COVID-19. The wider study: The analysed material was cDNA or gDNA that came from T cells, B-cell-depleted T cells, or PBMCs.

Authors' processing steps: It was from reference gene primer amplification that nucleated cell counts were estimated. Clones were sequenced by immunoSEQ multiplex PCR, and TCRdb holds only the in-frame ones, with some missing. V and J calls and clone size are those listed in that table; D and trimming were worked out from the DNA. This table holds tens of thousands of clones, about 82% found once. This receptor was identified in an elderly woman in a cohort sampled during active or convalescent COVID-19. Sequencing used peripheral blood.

The DNA for the CDR3 is TGTGCCAGTAGTACACGGACAGGGTCACGTAACACTGAAGCTTTCTTT. This translates into CASSTRTGSRNTEAFF. The chain is built from TRBV19 and TRBJ1-1; 8 nucleotides line up with TRBD1. After removal of 4 bases from V and 2 bases from J, the junction contained 9 bases not matched to a gene. Germline V CDR1 and CDR2: LNHDA, SQIVND (reference sequence). The CDR3 totals 16 residues.